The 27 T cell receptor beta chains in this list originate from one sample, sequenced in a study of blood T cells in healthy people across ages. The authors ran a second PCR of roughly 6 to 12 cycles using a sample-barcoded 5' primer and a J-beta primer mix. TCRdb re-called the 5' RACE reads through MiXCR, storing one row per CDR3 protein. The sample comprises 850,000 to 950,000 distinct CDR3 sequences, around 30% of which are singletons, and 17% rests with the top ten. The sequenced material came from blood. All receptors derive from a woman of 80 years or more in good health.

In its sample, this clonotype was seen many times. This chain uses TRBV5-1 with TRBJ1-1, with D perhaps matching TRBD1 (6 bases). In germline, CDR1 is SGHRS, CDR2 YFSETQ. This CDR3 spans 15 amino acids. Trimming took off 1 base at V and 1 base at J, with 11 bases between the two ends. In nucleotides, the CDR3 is TGCGCCAGCAGCTTGATCCCAGGGGCGAACACTGAAGCTTTCTTT. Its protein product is CASSLIPGANTEAFF.

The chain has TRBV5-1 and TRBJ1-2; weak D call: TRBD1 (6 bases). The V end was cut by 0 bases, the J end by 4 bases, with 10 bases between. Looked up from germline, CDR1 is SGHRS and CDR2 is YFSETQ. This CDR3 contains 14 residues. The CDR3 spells CASSLDRVTYGYTF. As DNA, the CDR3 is TGCGCCAGCAGCTTGGACAGGGTCACCTATGGCTACACCTTC.

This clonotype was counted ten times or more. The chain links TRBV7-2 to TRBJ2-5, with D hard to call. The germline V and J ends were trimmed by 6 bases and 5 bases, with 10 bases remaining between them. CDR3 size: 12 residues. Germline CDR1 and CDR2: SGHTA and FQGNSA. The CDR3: CASSRSPETQYF. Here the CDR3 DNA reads TGTGCCAGCAGTCGATCCCCCGAGACCCAGTACTTC.

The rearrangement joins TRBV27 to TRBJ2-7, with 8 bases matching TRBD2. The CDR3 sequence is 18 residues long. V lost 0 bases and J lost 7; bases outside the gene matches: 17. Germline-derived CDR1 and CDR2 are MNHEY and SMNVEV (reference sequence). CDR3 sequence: CASSLSAMSGGGLTEQYF. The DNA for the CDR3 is TGTGCCAGCAGTTTATCGGCTATGAGTGGCGGGGGGCTTACAGAGCAGTACTTC.

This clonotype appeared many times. CDR3 in DNA: TGTGCCAGCAGCACCCAAGACAGGGCCGCTGAAAAACTGTTTTTT. Its translation: CASSTQDRAAEKLFF. V is TRBV7-2 and J is TRBJ1-4; TRBD1 agrees at 7 bases. The CDR3 is 15 residues long. Germline assignment: CDR1 SGHTA and CDR2 FQGNSA. The V segment lost 5 bases and the J segment 7 bases; nucleotides outside the gene matches: 10.

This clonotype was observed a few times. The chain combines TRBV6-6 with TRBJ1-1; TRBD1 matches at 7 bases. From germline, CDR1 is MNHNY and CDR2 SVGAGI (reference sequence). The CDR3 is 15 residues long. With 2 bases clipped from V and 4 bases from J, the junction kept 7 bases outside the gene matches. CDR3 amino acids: CASSYHTGVGTEAFF. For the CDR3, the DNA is TGTGCCAGCAGTTACCACACAGGGGTAGGCACTGAAGCTTTCTTT.

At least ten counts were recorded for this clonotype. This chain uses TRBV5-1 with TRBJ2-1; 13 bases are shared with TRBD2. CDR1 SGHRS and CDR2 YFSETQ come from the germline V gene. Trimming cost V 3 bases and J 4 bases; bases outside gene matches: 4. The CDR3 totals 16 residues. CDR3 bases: TGCGCCAGCAGCTCCCGACTAGCGGGGGGATACAATGAGCAGTTCTTC. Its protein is CASSSRLAGGYNEQFF. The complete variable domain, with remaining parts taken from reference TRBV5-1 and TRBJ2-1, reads KAGVTQTPRYLIKTRGQQVTLSCSPISGHRSVSWYQQTPGQGLQFLFEYFSETQRNKGNFPGRFSGRQFSNSRSEMNVSTLELGDSALYLCASSSRLAGGYNEQFFGPGTRLTVL.

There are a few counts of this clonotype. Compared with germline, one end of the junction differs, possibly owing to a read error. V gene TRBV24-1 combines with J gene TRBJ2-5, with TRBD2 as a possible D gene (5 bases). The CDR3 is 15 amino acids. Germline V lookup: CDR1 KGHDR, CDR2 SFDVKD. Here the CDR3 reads CTTSTGRTPQETQYF. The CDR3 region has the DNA TGTACCACCAGTACGGGGAGAACTCCACAAGAGACCCAGTACTTC.

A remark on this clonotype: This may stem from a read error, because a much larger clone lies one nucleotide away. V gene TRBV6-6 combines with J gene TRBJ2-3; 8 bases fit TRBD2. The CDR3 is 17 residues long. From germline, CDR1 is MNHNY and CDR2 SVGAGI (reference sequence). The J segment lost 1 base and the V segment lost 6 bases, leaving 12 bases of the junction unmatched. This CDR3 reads CASSPRTSRRGTDTQYF. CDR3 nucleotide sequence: TGTGCCAGCAGCCCTAGGACTAGCAGGAGGGGCACAGATACGCAGTATTTT.

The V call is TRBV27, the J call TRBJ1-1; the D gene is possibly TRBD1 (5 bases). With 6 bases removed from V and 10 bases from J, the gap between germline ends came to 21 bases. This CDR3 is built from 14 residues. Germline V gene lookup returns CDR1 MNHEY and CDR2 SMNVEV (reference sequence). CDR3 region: CASSPGDLLGGAFF. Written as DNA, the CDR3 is TGTGCCAGCAGCCCCGGGGACCTGTTGGGAGGAGCTTTCTTT.

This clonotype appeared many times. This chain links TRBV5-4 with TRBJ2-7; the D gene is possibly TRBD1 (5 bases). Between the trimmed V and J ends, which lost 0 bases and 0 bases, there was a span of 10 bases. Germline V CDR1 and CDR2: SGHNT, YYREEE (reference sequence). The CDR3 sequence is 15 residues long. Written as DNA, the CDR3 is TGTGCCAGCAGCTTGGTCCAGGGAAGCTCCTACGAGCAGTACTTC. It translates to CASSLVQGSSYEQYF.

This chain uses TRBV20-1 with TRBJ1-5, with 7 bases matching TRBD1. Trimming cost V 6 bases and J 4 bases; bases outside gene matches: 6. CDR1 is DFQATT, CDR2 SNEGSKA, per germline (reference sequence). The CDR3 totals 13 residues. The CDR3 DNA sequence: TGCAGTGCCAGGGACAGTCAGAATCAGCCCCAGCATTTT. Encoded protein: CSARDSQNQPQHF.

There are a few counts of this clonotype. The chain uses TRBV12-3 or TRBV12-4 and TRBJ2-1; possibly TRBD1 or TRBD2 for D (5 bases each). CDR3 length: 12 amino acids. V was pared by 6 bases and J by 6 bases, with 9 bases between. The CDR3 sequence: CASSRGCNEQFF. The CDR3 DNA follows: TGTGCCAGCAGCCGGGGCTGCAATGAGCAGTTCTTC.

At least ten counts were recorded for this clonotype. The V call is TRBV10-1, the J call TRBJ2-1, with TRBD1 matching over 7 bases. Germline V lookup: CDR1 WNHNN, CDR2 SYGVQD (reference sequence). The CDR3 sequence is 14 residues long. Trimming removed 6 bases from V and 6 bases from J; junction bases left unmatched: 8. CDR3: CASSMTGKGNEQFF. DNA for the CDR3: TGCGCCAGCAGCATGACAGGGAAGGGCAATGAGCAGTTCTTC.

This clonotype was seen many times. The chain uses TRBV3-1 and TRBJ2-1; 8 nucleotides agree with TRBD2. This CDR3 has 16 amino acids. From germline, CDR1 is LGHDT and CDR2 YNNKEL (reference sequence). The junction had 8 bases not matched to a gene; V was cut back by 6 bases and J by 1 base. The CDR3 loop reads CASRLGGGSSYNEQFF. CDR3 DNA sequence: TGTGCCAGCAGGTTGGGCGGGGGGTCATCCTACAATGAGCAGTTCTTC.

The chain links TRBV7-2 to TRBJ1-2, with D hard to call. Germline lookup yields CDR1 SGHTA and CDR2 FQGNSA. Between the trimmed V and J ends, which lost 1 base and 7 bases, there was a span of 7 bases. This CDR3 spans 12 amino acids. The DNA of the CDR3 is TGTGCCAGCAGCTTAGTGGGAATTGGCTACACCTTC. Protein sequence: CASSLVGIGYTF.

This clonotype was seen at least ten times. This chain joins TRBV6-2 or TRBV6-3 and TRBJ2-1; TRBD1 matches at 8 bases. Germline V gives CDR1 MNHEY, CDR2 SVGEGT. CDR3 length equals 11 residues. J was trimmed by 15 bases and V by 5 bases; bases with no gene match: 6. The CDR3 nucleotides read TGTGCCAGCAGTCAAGGACAGGGCGCGTTCTTC. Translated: CASSQGQGAFF.

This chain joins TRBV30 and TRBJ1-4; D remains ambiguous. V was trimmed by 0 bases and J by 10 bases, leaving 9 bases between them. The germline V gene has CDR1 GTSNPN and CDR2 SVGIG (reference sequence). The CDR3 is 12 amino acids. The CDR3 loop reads CAWSVQSGKLFF. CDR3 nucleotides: TGTGCCTGGAGTGTACAAAGTGGAAAACTGTTTTTT.

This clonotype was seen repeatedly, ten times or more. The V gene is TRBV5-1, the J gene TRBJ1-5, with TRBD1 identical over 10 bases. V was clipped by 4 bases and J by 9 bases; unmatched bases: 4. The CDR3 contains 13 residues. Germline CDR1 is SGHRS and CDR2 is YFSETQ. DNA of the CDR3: TGCGCCAGCAGCCCGGGACAGGGGTCGCCCCAGCATTTT. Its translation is CASSPGQGSPQHF.

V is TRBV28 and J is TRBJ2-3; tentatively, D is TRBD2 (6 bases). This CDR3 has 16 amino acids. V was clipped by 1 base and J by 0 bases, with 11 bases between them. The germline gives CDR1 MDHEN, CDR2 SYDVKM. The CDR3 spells CASSLSGVSSTDTQYF. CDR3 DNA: TGTGCCAGCAGTTTATCGGGGGTTTCAAGCACAGATACGCAGTATTTT.

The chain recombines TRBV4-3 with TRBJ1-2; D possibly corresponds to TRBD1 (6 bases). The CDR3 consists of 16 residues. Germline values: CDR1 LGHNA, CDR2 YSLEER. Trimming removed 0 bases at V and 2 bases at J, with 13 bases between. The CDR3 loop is CASSQEWTVSNYGYTF. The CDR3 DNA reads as TGCGCCAGCAGCCAAGAGTGGACAGTCTCGAACTATGGCTACACCTTC.

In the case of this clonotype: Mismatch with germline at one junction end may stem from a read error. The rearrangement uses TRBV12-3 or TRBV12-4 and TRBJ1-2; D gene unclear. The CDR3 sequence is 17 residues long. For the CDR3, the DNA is TGTGCCGGCAGCGGTCCCCCTTACAGTTCTCCTAACTATGGCTACACCTTC. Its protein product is CAGSGPPYSSPNYGYTF.

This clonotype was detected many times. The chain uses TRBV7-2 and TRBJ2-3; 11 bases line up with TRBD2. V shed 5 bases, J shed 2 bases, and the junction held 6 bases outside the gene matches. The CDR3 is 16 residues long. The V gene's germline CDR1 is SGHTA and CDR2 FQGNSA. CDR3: CASSELSGGATDTQYF. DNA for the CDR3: TGTGCCAGCAGCGAACTTAGCGGGGGGGCCACAGATACGCAGTATTTT.

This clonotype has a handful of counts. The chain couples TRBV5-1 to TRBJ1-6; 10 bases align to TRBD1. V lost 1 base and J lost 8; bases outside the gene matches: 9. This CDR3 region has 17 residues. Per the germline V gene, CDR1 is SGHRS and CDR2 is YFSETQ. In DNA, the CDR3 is TGCGCCAGCAGCTTGACCAGACAGGGGGCGTCTGATTCACCCCTCCACTTT. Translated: CASSLTRQGASDSPLHF.

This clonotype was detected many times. This CDR3 is CASSGPGGGETQYF. Here the CDR3 DNA reads TGTGCCAGCAGTGGCCCCGGTGGAGGGGAGACCCAGTACTTC. The chain combines TRBV6-6 with TRBJ2-5; weak D call: TRBD2 (6 bases). This CDR3 is built from 14 residues. Germline V gene data show CDR1 as MNHNY and CDR2 as SVGAGI (reference sequence). Trimming shortened V by 5 bases and J by 5 bases, and 15 bases separated the two germline ends.

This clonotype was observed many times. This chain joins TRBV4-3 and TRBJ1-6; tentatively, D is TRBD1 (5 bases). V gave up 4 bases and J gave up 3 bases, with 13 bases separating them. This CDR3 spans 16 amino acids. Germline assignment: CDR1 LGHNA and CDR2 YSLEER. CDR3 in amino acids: CASSLQSTVYNSPLHF. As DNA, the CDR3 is TGCGCCAGCAGCCTACAATCGACAGTCTATAATTCACCCCTCCACTTT.

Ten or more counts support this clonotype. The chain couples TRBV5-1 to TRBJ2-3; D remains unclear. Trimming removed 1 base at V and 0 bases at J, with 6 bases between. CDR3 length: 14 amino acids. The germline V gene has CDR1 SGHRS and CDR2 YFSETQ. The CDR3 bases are TGCGCCAGCAGCTTGAAATCTAGCACAGATACGCAGTATTTT. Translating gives CASSLKSSTDTQYF.